Shown below are 16 T cell receptor beta chains from a single sample sequenced in a study of tumor and adjacent non-tumor tissue in lung cancer (dated by TCRdb to 2016 to 2018). RNA was isolated from bulk, unsorted tissue, and RNA quality was assessed with a NanoDrop ND-1000 and an Agilent 2100. The library was obtained by multiplex PCR. The instrument was an Illumina HiSeq 2500. TCRbeta libraries were constructed through three rounds of nested PCR with primers (Table S4) according to protocols modified from ARM-PCR. TCRdb applied fastp at Q25 and MiXCR to the public reads, then kept only in-frame beta chains. CDR3 protein sequences are deduplicated, and each keeps its most common genes and DNA. In all, the sample holds fewer than 130,000 distinct CDR3 sequences, and under 90% of those were seen once. 22% of the sample lies in the top ten. Sequencing was carried out using lung tumor tissue. The receptors here all came from an older man with non-small cell lung cancer.

The chain is built from TRBV6-2 or TRBV6-3 and TRBJ2-5; 11 nucleotides align to TRBD1. The CDR3 totals 14 residues. Trimming cost V 10 bases and J 5 bases; bases outside gene matches: 9. Germline V gene sequence: CDR1 MNHEY, CDR2 SVGEGT. CDR3 DNA: TGTGCCATGCGGAGGACAGGGGGCCGGGAGACCCAGTACTTC. Translated: CAMRRTGGRETQYF.

A few counts support this clonotype. One end of the junction fails to match germline, which may point to a read error. The chain links TRBV11-1 to TRBJ2-5, with TRBD2 as a possible D gene (6 bases). The germline V gene has CDR1 SGHAT and CDR2 FQDESV (reference sequence). CDR3 length: 15 amino acids. The CDR3 sequence: CTSSLGRTNQETQYF. The CDR3 DNA reads as TGTACCAGCAGTCTGGGTAGGACTAATCAGGAGACCCAGTACTTC. Complete variable domain (other parts from reference TRBV11-1 and TRBJ2-5): EAEVAQSPRYKITEKSQAVAFWCDPISGHATLYWYRQILGQGPELLVQFQDESVVDDSQLPKDRFSAERLKGVDSTLKIQPAELGDSAMYLCTSSLGRTNQETQYFGPGTRLLVL.

Concerning this clonotype: Mismatch with germline at one junction end may stem from a read error. The rearrangement joins TRBV29-1 to TRBJ2-5, with a possible D match to TRBD2 (5 bases). The CDR3 consists of 12 residues. Germline lookup yields CDR1 SQVTM and CDR2 ANQGSEA. The CDR3 reads CSAQGLPAYAYF. The DNA for the CDR3 is TGTAGCGCACAAGGACTCCCGGCTTATGCCTACTTC.

For this clonotype: One end of the junction is discordant with germline, which a read error may explain. This chain joins TRBV6-6 and TRBJ1-5; D is unresolved. The CDR3 runs 14 residues. CDR1 is MNHNY, CDR2 SVGAGI, per germline (reference sequence). The CDR3: CASSSGEFNQLQHF. The CDR3 DNA follows: TGTGCCAGCAGTTCCGGGGAGTTCAATCAGCTCCAGCATTTT.

In the case of this clonotype: A much larger clone is a single base away; this may be a read error. V gene TRBV5-1 combines with J gene TRBJ2-7; possible D gene TRBD1, 6 bases. Germline V gene lookup returns CDR1 SGHRS and CDR2 YFSETQ. The CDR3 spans 15 residues. The V end was cut by 4 bases, the J end by 0 bases, with 14 bases between. CDR3 loop: CASSPWDISSYEQYF. The CDR3 nucleotides read TGCGCCAGCAGCCCATGGGACATTAGCTCCTACGAGCAGTACTTC.

This clonotype was found a few times. A much larger clone sits a single nucleotide away, making a read error possible. This chain uses TRBV4-1 with TRBJ2-5; D remains ambiguous. The CDR3 is 14 residues long. V was trimmed by 3 bases and J by 1 base, leaving 9 bases between them. Germline V gene sequence: CDR1 MGHRA, CDR2 YSYEKL. The CDR3 sequence is CASSQHQLQETQYF. The CDR3 DNA is TGCGCCAGCAGCCAGCACCAGCTCCAAGAGACCCAGTACTTC.

Points on this clonotype: The conserved final phenylalanine or tryptophan is absent from the CDR3, which likely points to a read error. The chain uses TRBV29-1 and TRBJ2-7; unclear D gene. Germline V gene sequence: CDR1 SQVTM, CDR2 ANQGSEA. The CDR3 runs to 14 residues. The CDR3 nucleotides read TGCAGCGTTGGTGGATATGGATCATCCTACAAGCAGTACTAC. Residues: CSVGGYGSSYKQYY.

The chain recombines TRBV29-1 with TRBJ2-3; 12 nucleotides line up with TRBD2. This CDR3 has 15 amino acids. Germline assignment: CDR1 SQVTM and CDR2 ANQGSEA. CDR3 DNA sequence: TGCTGCGCAAACCCGACTAGCGGGGGCGCAGATACGCAGTATTTT. Residues: CCANPTSGGADTQYF.

About this clonotype: A read error may account for a junction end that differs from germline. The chain is built from TRBV4-3 and TRBJ2-1; D is undetermined. The CDR3 covers 15 residues. From germline, CDR1 is LGHNA and CDR2 YSLEER. Written as DNA, the CDR3 is TGCGCCAACAGCCAACAGATCGGCGCTTACAATGAGCAGTTCTTC. Translating gives CANSQQIGAYNEQFF.

Worth noting for this clonotype: The germline gene is not matched at one end of the junction; a read error may be the cause. CDR3 in amino acids: CAISLWNRVYEQYF. The CDR3, as DNA: TGTGCCATCAGTTTATGGAACAGGGTCTACGAGCAGTACTTC. This chain uses TRBV12-3 or TRBV12-4 with TRBJ2-7, with D perhaps TRBD1 (6 bases). This CDR3 is 14 amino acids long.

As for this clonotype: A read error is possible here, since a much larger clone lies one base away. The gene calls are TRBV28 and TRBJ2-2, with TRBD2 identical over 8 bases. This CDR3 region has 17 residues. The V and J ends lost 3 bases and 4 bases, in that order; junction bases with no gene match: 10. CDR1 and CDR2 from the germline V gene are MDHEN and SYDVKM. The CDR3 sequence: CASSLRAGGVSTGELFF. In DNA, the CDR3 is TGTGCCAGCAGTTTGAGGGCGGGAGGCGTTAGCACCGGGGAGCTGTTTTTT.

There are many counts of this clonotype. The chain is built from TRBV7-9 and TRBJ1-1; the D is unclear. The CDR3 is 15 amino acids. CDR1 is SEHNR and CDR2 is FQNEAQ in the germline V gene (reference sequence). V lost 7 bases, J lost 1 base, and 16 bases lay in between. CDR3 in DNA: TGTGCCAGCACAGGACTCTGGGGTTCGAACACTGAAGCTTTCTTT. Its protein is CASTGLWGSNTEAFF.

The CDR3 spells CASRSLAGVGYEQFF. For the CDR3, the DNA is TGTGCCAGCAGGTCCCTAGCGGGAGTGGGGTATGAGCAGTTCTTC. The V gene is TRBV6-5, the J gene TRBJ2-1, with 10 bases lining up with TRBD2. The CDR3 is made up of 15 amino acids. V lost 6 bases, J lost 8 bases, and 10 bases stayed unmatched. Germline V gene sequence: CDR1 MNHEY, CDR2 SVGAGI.

As to this clonotype: One end of the junction varies from germline; a read error may be responsible. V gene TRBV24-1 combines with J gene TRBJ2-2, with D tentatively TRBD2 (6 bases). The CDR3 spans 15 residues. Per germline, CDR1 KGHDR and CDR2 SFDVKD. CDR3 loop: CATSDRGGDTGELYF. Written as DNA, the CDR3 is TGTGCCACCAGTGACCGGGGAGGAGACACCGGGGAACTGTATTTT.

A note on this clonotype: The junction differs from germline at one of its ends, possibly a read error. The chain employs TRBV11-1 and TRBJ2-5, with 7 bases aligning to TRBD2. Germline V gene data show CDR1 as SGHAT and CDR2 as FQDESV (reference sequence). This CDR3 comprises 13 residues. CDR3 sequence (DNA): TGTACCAGCAGCCTTTTCAGGCGGGAGACCCGGTACTTC. Translating it yields CTSSLFRRETRYF. The full variable domain, completed using reference TRBV11-1 and TRBJ2-5, is EAEVAQSPRYKITEKSQAVAFWCDPISGHATLYWYRQILGQGPELLVQFQDESVVDDSQLPKDRFSAERLKGVDSTLKIQPAELGDSAMYLCTSSLFRRETRYFGPGTRLLVL.

As to this clonotype: At one end, the junction sequence differs from germline, possibly due to a read error. CDR3 loop: CASSQDPAGAGCNEQFF. In DNA form, the CDR3 reads TGCGCCAGCAGCCAAGACCCAGCGGGAGCTGGATGCAATGAGCAGTTTTTC. The chain employs TRBV4-3 and TRBJ2-1; TRBD2 matches 8 bases. From germline, CDR1 is LGHNA and CDR2 YSLEER. This CDR3 comprises 17 residues.